This TCR beta chain was recorded in a study of blood T cell repertoires in COVID-19. Profiling relied on immunoSEQ multiplex PCR, and the TCRdb table lists in-frame clones only, not all of them. The sample has some 240,000 clones, approximately 83% seen once; the top ten hold roughly a tenth. CDR1 and CDR2 from the germline V gene are SNHLY and FYNNEI. Deletions cut 9 bases from V and 8 bases from J, with 17 bases between. There are 13 residues in the CDR3. This chain uses TRBV2 with TRBJ1-5, with TRBD1 as a possible D gene (6 bases). This clonotype originated in a woman older than 75 with acute or convalescent COVID-19. The sample consisted of peripheral blood. CDR3 loop: CASRTEQHEPQHF. The CDR3 nucleotides are TGTGCCAGTCGGACAGAGCAACATGAGCCCCAGCATTTT.